A single sample is the source of the 30 T cell receptor beta chains below, sequenced in a study of control samples from healthy donors and cancer patients. Assay: immunoSEQ multiplex PCR; the TCRdb copy retains only in-frame clones and omits some. The data contain more than 65,000 clones, more than 80% of them singletons. Sequencing was carried out using blood. The source is a man aged 50 or older in good health.

This chain uses TRBV6-2 or TRBV6-3 with TRBJ1-5; no definite D call. Germline CDR1 reads MNHEY; CDR2 reads SVGEGT. Deletions cut 4 bases from V and 4 bases from J, with 11 bases between. The CDR3 sequence is 14 residues long. CDR3 in DNA: TGTGCCAGCAGTTTAAGCCATCAGAATCAGCCCCAGCATTTT. This encodes CASSLSHQNQPQHF.

The rearrangement links TRBV5-1 to TRBJ2-2, with TRBD1 matching over 7 bases. The germline V gene has CDR1 SGHRS and CDR2 YFSETQ. The CDR3 contains 17 residues. The J segment lost 4 bases and the V segment lost 4 bases, leaving 13 bases of the junction unmatched. The CDR3 sequence: CASSPRTGSLFTGELFF. The CDR3 nucleotides read TGCGCCAGCAGCCCACGGACAGGTTCCTTATTCACCGGGGAGCTGTTTTTT.

V and J are TRBV30 and TRBJ1-1, with D perhaps matching TRBD1 (6 bases). V was shortened by 0 bases and J by 7 bases, with 12 bases between the two germline ends. Germline V gene lookup returns CDR1 GTSNPN and CDR2 SVGIG (reference sequence). This CDR3 region has 13 residues. CDR3 DNA: TGTGCCTGGAGTGTACCCGAACAGGGTGAAGCTTTCTTT. It is translated as CAWSVPEQGEAFF.

By share, this clone ranks as medium-sized. The chain employs TRBV4-3 and TRBJ2-7; possible D gene TRBD1, 5 bases. Germline CDR1 and CDR2: LGHNA and YSLEER. This CDR3 comprises 16 residues. V was shortened by 3 bases and J by 2 bases, with 17 bases between the two germline ends. The CDR3 sequence: CASSQGQGLGTYEQYF. The CDR3 region has the DNA TGCGCCAGCAGCCAGGGGCAGGGATTGGGGACCTACGAGCAGTACTTC.

The V and J genes are TRBV24-1 and TRBJ2-4, with D hard to call. Germline V gene lookup returns CDR1 KGHDR and CDR2 SFDVKD. The ends were cut back, 5 bases at V and 5 bases at J, with 6 bases in the middle. The CDR3 is 12 residues long. The CDR3 is CATSASENIQYF. CDR3 in DNA: TGTGCCACCAGTGCGTCGGAAAACATTCAGTACTTC.

This clone was detected only once. The chain employs TRBV27 and TRBJ2-3, with D perhaps matching TRBD1 (7 bases). This CDR3 contains 15 residues. From germline, CDR1 is MNHEY and CDR2 SMNVEV (reference sequence). V shed 6 bases and J shed 4 bases, with 17 bases lying between them. The CDR3 coding sequence is TGTGCCAGCAGGGGGGGCAGGGGGTTTGCAGATACGCAGTATTTT. Amino acids: CASRGGRGFADTQYF.

This chain uses TRBV3-1 (or the pseudogene TRBV3-2) with TRBJ1-3, with a possible D match to TRBD1 (6 bases). The germline V gene encodes CDR1 LGHDT and CDR2 YNNKEL (reference sequence). Trimming cost V 2 bases and J 1 base, with 6 bases left between them. The CDR3 runs to 14 residues. CDR3 sequence: CASSQRGSGNTIYF. The CDR3 DNA is TGTGCCAGCAGCCAAAGGGGGTCTGGAAACACCATATATTTT.

This clone showed up just once. The rearrangement uses TRBV5-1 and TRBJ2-7; D possibly uses TRBD1 or TRBD2 (7 bases each). V lost 3 bases to trimming and J lost 4 bases, with 14 bases between them. Looked up from germline, CDR1 is SGHRS and CDR2 is YFSETQ. CDR3 length: 14 residues. The CDR3 nucleotides read TGCGCCAGCAGCTCGGGGGGACAGTTGTACGAGCAGTACTTC. Amino acids: CASSSGGQLYEQYF.

Notes on this clone: This may be a read error: a much more frequent sequence differs by one nucleotide. The chain links TRBV18 to TRBJ2-2, with unresolved D. This CDR3 is built from 14 residues. Per the germline V gene, CDR1 is KGHSH and CDR2 is LQKENI. The CDR3 coding sequence is TGTGCCAGCCCACCAGGTCAGCGCACAGGGGAGCTGTTTTTT. Amino acid sequence: CASPPGQRTGELFF. Supplemented by reference TRBV18 and TRBJ2-2, the full variable domain reads NAGVMQNPRHLVRRRGQEARLRCSPMKGHSHVYWYRQLPEEGLKFMVYLQKENIIDESGMPKERFSAEFPKEGPSILRIQQVVRGDSAAYFCASPPGQRTGELFFGEGSRLTVL.

The chain has TRBV29-1 and TRBJ2-7; weak D call: TRBD2 (5 bases). Trimming left V 6 bases short and J 2 bases short, with 20 bases between. Germline assignment: CDR1 SQVTM and CDR2 ANQGSEA. The CDR3 loop spans 15 amino acids. The CDR3 region has the DNA TGCAGCGTAACGACGGGGAACTTTTTAACCTACGAGCAGTACTTC. Translating it yields CSVTTGNFLTYEQYF.

This chain links TRBV4-2 with TRBJ2-2; 8 positions agree with TRBD2. After removal of 0 bases from V and 6 bases from J, the junction contained 15 bases not matched to a gene. Per the germline V gene, CDR1 is LGHNA and CDR2 is YNFKEQ. The CDR3 runs 19 residues. The CDR3 spells CASSQDPAGDPFLPGELFF. CDR3 nucleotides: TGTGCCAGCAGCCAAGATCCAGCGGGAGATCCTTTTCTCCCCGGGGAGCTGTTTTTT.

The chain has TRBV6-2 or TRBV6-3 and TRBJ2-3; D is ambiguous. The CDR3 is made up of 18 amino acids. V dropped 3 bases and J dropped 0 bases, with 19 bases sitting between them. In germline, CDR1 is MNHEY, CDR2 SVGEGT. The CDR3 coding sequence is TGTGCCAGCAGTTATGCCCCCGGAACGGAATATAGCACAGATACGCAGTATTTT. Its translation: CASSYAPGTEYSTDTQYF.

This clone was counted only a few times. The chain is built from TRBV7-9 and TRBJ2-1; D not resolved. This CDR3 contains 16 residues. Germline V gene sequence: CDR1 SEHNR, CDR2 FQNEAQ (reference sequence). Between the trimmed V and J ends, which lost 0 bases and 0 bases, there was a span of 9 bases. Here the CDR3 DNA reads TGTGCCAGCAGCTTAGCGCCTGAGAGCTCCTACAATGAGCAGTTCTTC. This sequence encodes CASSLAPESSYNEQFF.

This chain connects TRBV14 to TRBJ1-1; D gene ambiguous. V was trimmed by 3 bases and J by 3 bases, leaving 14 bases between them. Germline-derived CDR1 and CDR2 are SGHDN and FVKESK. This CDR3 is 15 amino acids long. The CDR3 protein is CASSHPGRADTEAFF. The CDR3 DNA is TGTGCCAGCAGCCACCCGGGGAGGGCGGACACTGAAGCTTTCTTT.

The chain carries TRBV15 and TRBJ2-5; 9 nucleotides line up with TRBD2. V trimming: 2 bases; J trimming: 4 bases; junction bases outside the gene matches: 5. This CDR3 comprises 15 residues. Germline V gene sequence: CDR1 LNHNV, CDR2 YYDKDF (reference sequence). CDR3 residues: CATSRPGTSRETQYF. CDR3 in DNA: TGTGCCACCAGCAGACCTGGGACTAGCCGAGAGACCCAGTACTTC.

The chain recombines TRBV25-1 with TRBJ2-7; 8 bases line up with TRBD1. V lost 5 bases and J lost 5; bases outside the gene matches: 5. This CDR3 is built from 13 residues. CDR1 MGHDK and CDR2 SYGVNS come from the germline V gene. The DNA for the CDR3 is TGTGCCAGCAGTATCCAGGACAGGGACGAGCAGTACTTC. As protein: CASSIQDRDEQYF.

The CDR3 DNA is TGTGCCAGCAGCTCTGGAGCTTATAATTCACCCCTCCACTTT. Protein product: CASSSGAYNSPLHF. This chain joins TRBV5-6 and TRBJ1-6; D is unclear. V was cut by 3 bases and J by 4 bases, with 8 bases left in between. This CDR3 contains 14 residues. Germline assignment: CDR1 SGHDT and CDR2 YYEEEE. Based on the CDR3 plus reference TRBV5-6 and TRBJ1-6, the full variable domain is DAGVTQSPTHLIKTRGQQVTLRCSPKSGHDTVSWYQQALGQGPQFIFQYYEEEERQRGNFPDRFSGHQFPNYSSELNVNALLLGDSALYLCASSSGAYNSPLHFGNGTRLTVT.

This clone has more than one count but fewer than ten. The chain couples TRBV6-4 to TRBJ2-2; 9 bases align to TRBD2. The CDR3 extends over 14 amino acids. Looked up from germline, CDR1 is MRHNA and CDR2 is SNTAGT. The CDR3: CGSPAGGPTGELFF. The DNA of the CDR3 is TGTGGTAGTCCAGCGGGAGGTCCCACCGGGGAGCTGTTTTTT.

This sequence joins TRBV5-6 and TRBJ2-5; the match to TRBD2 covers 14 bases. V lost 4 bases, J lost 14 bases, and 7 bases stayed unmatched. CDR3 length: 13 residues. The germline gives CDR1 SGHDT, CDR2 YYEEEE. CDR3 region: CASSLGTSGRLYF. CDR3 bases: TGTGCCAGCAGCCTCGGGACTAGCGGGAGATTATACTTC.

The sample holds one count of this clone. J is TRBJ1-2 and V is TRBV12-5; 7 bases fit TRBD1. The junction had 12 bases not matched to a gene; V was cut back by 7 bases and J by 7 bases. Looked up from germline, CDR1 is LGHNT and CDR2 is FRNRAP. The CDR3 totals 14 residues. Here the CDR3 DNA reads TGTGCTAGTGTTAGGACAGGCCCGGCGGGTGGCTACACCTTC. Encoded protein: CASVRTGPAGGYTF.

This chain uses TRBV4-3 with TRBJ1-6, with D possibly being TRBD1 (5 bases). V lost 3 bases and J lost 10, with 16 bases in between. The CDR3 is 15 amino acids. The germline gives CDR1 LGHNA, CDR2 YSLEER. CDR3 sequence: CASSQNGGNGSPLHF. DNA for the CDR3: TGCGCCAGCAGCCAGAACGGGGGAAATGGGTCACCCCTCCACTTT.

The V and J genes are TRBV18 and TRBJ2-3, with TRBD2 as a possible D gene (6 bases). CDR1 is KGHSH and CDR2 is LQKENI in the germline V gene. The CDR3 runs 15 residues. Trimming stripped 0 bases from V and 4 bases from J, with 11 bases between. In DNA, the CDR3 is TGTGCCAGCTCACCACCGGCATCTAGCGCAGATACGCAGTATTTT. Translation: CASSPPASSADTQYF.

This clone showed up just once. The rearrangement joins TRBV4-1 to TRBJ2-7; 10 bases fit TRBD2. The CDR3 has 16 amino acids. The trim removed 0 bases at V and 6 bases at J, leaving 8 bases unmatched. Germline CDR1 MGHRA, CDR2 YSYEKL. The CDR3 protein is CASSQDGAGGPVEQYF. CDR3 nucleotides: TGCGCCAGCAGCCAAGACGGAGCGGGAGGGCCGGTCGAGCAGTACTTC.

The CDR3 coding sequence is TGTGCCAGCGGAGGCCTTAACTATGGCTACACCTTC. This encodes CASGGLNYGYTF. The genes are TRBV6-5 and TRBJ1-2, with unresolved D. CDR1 is MNHEY, CDR2 SVGAGI, per germline. CDR3 length: 12 amino acids. V dropped 8 bases and J dropped 1 base, with 8 bases sitting between them.

This clone is a singleton in its sample. This chain connects TRBV19 to TRBJ2-1, with 7 positions matching TRBD1. CDR3 size: 14 residues. The ends lost 5 bases at V and 2 bases at J; junction bases unmatched: 3. Germline lookup yields CDR1 LNHDA and CDR2 SQIVND (reference sequence). CDR3 region: CASSLQGAYNEQFF. The DNA for the CDR3 is TGTGCCAGTAGTCTCCAGGGGGCCTACAATGAGCAGTTCTTC.

A single count supports this clone. CDR3 sequence: CASSLRRGQGATGANVLTF. DNA for the CDR3: TGTGCCAGCAGCTTAAGACGGGGACAGGGAGCAACCGGGGCCAACGTCCTGACTTTC. This rearrangement joins TRBV13 to TRBJ2-6; 9 bases map to TRBD1. J lost 4 bases, V lost 2 bases, and 12 bases had no gene match. CDR3 length: 19 amino acids. The germline gives CDR1 PRHDT, CDR2 FYEKMQ (reference sequence). The whole variable domain, filled in from reference TRBV13 and TRBJ2-6, reads AAGVIQSPRHLIKEKRETATLKCYPIPRHDTVYWYQQGPGQDPQFLISFYEKMQSDKGSIPDRFSAQQFSDYHSELNMSSLELGDSALYFCASSLRRGQGATGANVLTFGAGSRLTVL.

This chain uses TRBV5-1 with TRBJ2-7; 8 positions match TRBD1. The CDR3 runs to 12 residues. Germline lookup yields CDR1 SGHRS and CDR2 YFSETQ. J lost 6 bases, V lost 4 bases, and 3 bases had no gene match. The CDR3 is CASSPTGVEQYF. The DNA of the CDR3 is TGCGCCAGCAGCCCGACAGGGGTCGAGCAGTACTTC.

This chain joins TRBV11-3 and TRBJ1-6, with D unclear. Germline V gene data show CDR1 as SGHNT and CDR2 as YENEEA. Trimming left V 1 base short and J 7 bases short, with 5 bases between. The CDR3 contains 13 residues. The CDR3 DNA sequence: TGTGCCAGCAGCTTAGCGGAAAATTCACCCCTCCACTTT. Translation: CASSLAENSPLHF.

The rearrangement joins TRBV19 to TRBJ2-2, with D unclear. The germline V gene encodes CDR1 LNHDA and CDR2 SQIVND (reference sequence). The CDR3 runs 15 residues. V was cut by 2 bases and J by 4 bases, with 11 bases left in between. For the CDR3, the DNA is TGTGCCAGTAGTATACACGGCCTTATCACCGGGGAGCTGTTTTTT. This translates into CASSIHGLITGELFF.

This chain connects TRBV7-8 to TRBJ1-5; D unresolved. The CDR3 has 14 residues. Germline V gene sequence: CDR1 SGHVS, CDR2 FQNEAQ. Trimming stripped 5 bases from V and 5 bases from J, with 13 bases between. Here the CDR3 reads CASSQSAEDQPQHF. The CDR3 coding sequence is TGTGCCAGCAGCCAATCGGCAGAGGATCAGCCCCAGCATTTT.